These 5 T cell receptor beta chains originate from one sample sequenced in a study of Ad26.COV2.S vaccination and SARS-CoV-2 variants (dated by TCRdb to about 2021). The treatment or condition label, read with the paper, signifies: 19 received Ad26.COV2.S at low or high dose, single or two shots; about 5 received placebo; per-sample allocation not given. For vaccine and placebo recipients, repertoires were sequenced using samples collected on day 63 after the first injection. The library was obtained by the immunoSEQ multiplex PCR assay. TCRdb provides this immuneACCESS table in a form limited to in-frame rearrangements. Some clones are lacking; in checked studies, under half of them reflect an unresolved V gene, and why the rest are absent is not known. In this sample the table shows 300,000 to 350,000 clones, about 90% of which occur a single time. Jointly, the top ten make up 5.5% of the sample.

This sample comprised peripheral blood, obtained in a trial of Ad26.COV2.S vaccine versus placebo. The origin of the receptors is a person between 18 and 65 years old who received the Ad26.COV2.S COVID-19 vaccine or a placebo.

This chain connects TRBV19 to TRBJ1-3, with no clear D. Germline V gives CDR1 LNHDA, CDR2 SQIVND (reference sequence). V lost 3 bases and J lost 0, with 12 bases in between. This CDR3 has 16 residues. Here the CDR3 DNA reads TGTGCCAGTAGTATCGGTGAGGCTATCTCTGGAAACACCATATATTTT. Protein product: CASSIGEAISGNTIYF.

The chain links TRBV21-1 to TRBJ2-3; TRBD1, the table's D call, was not compared with the DNA. TRBV21-1 constitutes a pseudogene. This CDR3 spans 14 amino acids. In DNA, the CDR3 is TGTGCCAGCAGCAGCAGGGTGGATACAGATACGCAGTATTTT. Translating gives CASSSRVDTDTQYF.

The chain recombines TRBV6-4 with TRBJ1-6; TRBD1 matches 7 bases. Germline CDR1 reads MRHNA; CDR2 reads SNTAGT. The J segment lost 7 bases and the V segment lost 6 bases, leaving 9 bases of the junction unmatched. The CDR3 extends over 15 amino acids. DNA of the CDR3: TGTGCCAGCAGCCGAGAAGCAGGGGGAAATTCACCCCTCCACTTT. It encodes CASSREAGGNSPLHF.

The rearrangement joins TRBV30 to TRBJ2-1, with D maybe TRBD2 (5 bases). The V gene lost 2 bases and the J gene lost 7 bases, with 15 bases spanning the gap. The CDR3 has 14 residues. Germline loops: CDR1 GTSNPN, CDR2 SVGIG (reference sequence). In nucleotides, the CDR3 is TGTGCCTGGAGTTCAGGACTGTCCCCAAATGAGCAGTTCTTC. Translated: CAWSSGLSPNEQFF.

V usage is TRBV11-1 and J usage is TRBJ2-1, with TRBD1 identical over 8 bases. Losses at the gene ends were 2 bases for V and 3 bases for J; bases not matched to a gene: 6. The CDR3 covers 16 residues. Germline CDR1 reads SGHAT; CDR2 reads FQDESV (reference sequence). CDR3 sequence: CASSLSGGDYYNEQFF. The DNA for the CDR3 is TGTGCCAGCAGCTTATCAGGGGGCGATTACTACAATGAGCAGTTCTTC.